This T cell receptor (beta chain) was sequenced in a study of blood T cell repertoires in COVID-19. Overall study: Spain, Italy and the United States supplied samples that represented acute and convalescent COVID-19. Sample material is recorded as cDNA or gDNA derived from T cells, B-cell-depleted T cells, or PBMCs.

In the original analysis: From reference gene primer amplification, estimates of nucleated cell counts were derived. Generated by immunoSEQ multiplex PCR, the TCRdb table keeps only in-frame clones and is missing some. The V and J calls and clone size come from that table; D and trimming were worked out from the DNA. In the table there are a few hundred thousand clones, roughly 91% of which are singletons. The V gene's germline CDR1 is GTSNPN and CDR2 SVGIG (reference sequence). Trimming stripped 1 base from V and 7 bases from J, with 5 bases between. The CDR3 spans 11 residues. The count of this clone is one. Other DNA sequences in this sample translate to the same CDR3.

This rearrangement joins TRBV30 to TRBJ2-1; D unclear. Material: peripheral blood. The source of this sequence is a middle-aged woman who had recovered from COVID-19. The CDR3 loop reads CAWSGPNEQFF. The CDR3 DNA sequence: TGTGCCTGGAGTGGGCCGAATGAGCAGTTCTTC.